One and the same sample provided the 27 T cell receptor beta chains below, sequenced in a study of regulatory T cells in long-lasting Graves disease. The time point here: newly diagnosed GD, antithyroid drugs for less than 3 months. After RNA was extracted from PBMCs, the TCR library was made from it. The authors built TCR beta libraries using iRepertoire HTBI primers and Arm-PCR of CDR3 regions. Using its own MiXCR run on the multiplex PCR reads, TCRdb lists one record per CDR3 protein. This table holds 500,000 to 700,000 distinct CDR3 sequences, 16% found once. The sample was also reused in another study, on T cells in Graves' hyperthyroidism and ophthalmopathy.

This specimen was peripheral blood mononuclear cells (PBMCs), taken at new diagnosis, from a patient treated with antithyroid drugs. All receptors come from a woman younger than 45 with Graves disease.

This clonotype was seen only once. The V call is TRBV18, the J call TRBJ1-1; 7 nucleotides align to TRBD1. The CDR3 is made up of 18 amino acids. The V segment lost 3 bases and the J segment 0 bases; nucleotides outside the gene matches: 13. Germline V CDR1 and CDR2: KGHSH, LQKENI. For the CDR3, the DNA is TGTGCCAGCTCACCCCAGGCGAGGGGGCGTGACATGAACACTGAAGCTTTCTTT. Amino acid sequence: CASSPQARGRDMNTEAFF.

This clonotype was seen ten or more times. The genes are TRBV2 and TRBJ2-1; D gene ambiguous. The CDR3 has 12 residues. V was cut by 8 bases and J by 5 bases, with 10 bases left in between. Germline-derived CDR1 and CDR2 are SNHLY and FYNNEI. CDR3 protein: CASAFTHNEQFF. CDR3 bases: TGTGCCAGCGCCTTCACCCACAATGAGCAGTTCTTC.

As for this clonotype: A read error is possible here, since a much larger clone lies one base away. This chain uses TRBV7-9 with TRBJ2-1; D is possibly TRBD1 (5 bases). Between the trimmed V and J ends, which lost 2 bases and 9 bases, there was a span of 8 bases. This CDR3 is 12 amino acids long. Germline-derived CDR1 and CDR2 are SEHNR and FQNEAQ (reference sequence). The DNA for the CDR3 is TGTGCCAGCAGCTTATCAGGGCTTGAGCAGTTCTTC. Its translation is CASSLSGLEQFF. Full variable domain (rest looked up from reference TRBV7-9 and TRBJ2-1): DTGVSQNPRHKITKRGQNVTFRCDPISEHNRLYWYRQTLGQGPEFLTYFQNEAQLEKSRLLSDRFSAERPKGSFSTLEIQRTEQGDSAMYLCASSLSGLEQFFGPGTRLTVL.

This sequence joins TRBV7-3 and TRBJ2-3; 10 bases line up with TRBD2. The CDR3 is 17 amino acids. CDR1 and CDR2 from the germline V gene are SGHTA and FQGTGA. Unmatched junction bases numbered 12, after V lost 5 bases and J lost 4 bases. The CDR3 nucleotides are TGTGCCAGCAGCCCAAGGGCTAGCGGGAGTCCTTCAGATACGCAGTATTTT. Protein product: CASSPRASGSPSDTQYF.

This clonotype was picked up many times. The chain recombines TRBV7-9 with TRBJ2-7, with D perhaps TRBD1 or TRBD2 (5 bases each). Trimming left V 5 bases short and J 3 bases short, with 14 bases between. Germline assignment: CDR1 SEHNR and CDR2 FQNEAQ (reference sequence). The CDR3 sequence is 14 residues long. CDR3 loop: CASSPSGALYEQYF. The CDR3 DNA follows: TGTGCCAGCAGCCCCTCCGGGGCCCTCTACGAGCAGTACTTC.

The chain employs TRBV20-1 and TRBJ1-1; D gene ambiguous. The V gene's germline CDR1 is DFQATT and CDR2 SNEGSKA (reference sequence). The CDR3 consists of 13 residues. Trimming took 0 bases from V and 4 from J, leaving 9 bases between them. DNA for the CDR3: TGCAGTGCTAGAGACATATTCCGCACTGAAGCTTTCTTT. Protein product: CSARDIFRTEAFF.

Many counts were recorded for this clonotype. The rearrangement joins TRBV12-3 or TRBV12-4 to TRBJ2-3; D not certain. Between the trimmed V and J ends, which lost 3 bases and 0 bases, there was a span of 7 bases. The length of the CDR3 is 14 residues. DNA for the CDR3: TGTGCCAGCAGTTTTAGGCGCAGCACAGATACGCAGTATTTT. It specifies CASSFRRSTDTQYF.

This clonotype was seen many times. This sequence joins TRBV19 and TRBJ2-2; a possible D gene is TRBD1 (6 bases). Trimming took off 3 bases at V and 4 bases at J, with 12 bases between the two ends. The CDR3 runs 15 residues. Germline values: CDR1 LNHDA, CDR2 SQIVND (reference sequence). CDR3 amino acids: CASSIGQGSTGELFF. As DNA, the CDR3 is TGTGCCAGTAGTATTGGGCAGGGGAGCACCGGGGAGCTGTTTTTT. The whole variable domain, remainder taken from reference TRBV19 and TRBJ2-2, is DGGITQSPKYLFRKEGQNVTLSCEQNLNHDAMYWYRQDPGQGLRLIYYSQIVNDFQKGDIAEGYSVSREKKESFPLTVTSAQKNPTAFYLCASSIGQGSTGELFFGEGSRLTVL.

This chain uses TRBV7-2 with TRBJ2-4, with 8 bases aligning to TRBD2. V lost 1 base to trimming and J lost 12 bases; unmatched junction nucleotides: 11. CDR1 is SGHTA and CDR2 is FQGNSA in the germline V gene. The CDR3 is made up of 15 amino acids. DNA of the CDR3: TGTGCCAGCAGCTTAGTGAGTGCGAGTAGCGGGGATCAGTACTTC. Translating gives CASSLVSASSGDQYF.

The CDR3 DNA sequence: TGTGCCAGCAGCTTATCCGGGACCGTCCAAGAGACCCAGTACTTC. It translates to CASSLSGTVQETQYF. This chain connects TRBV13 to TRBJ2-5; D might be TRBD1 or TRBD2, each matching 5 bases. V lost 2 bases and J 1 base, leaving 11 bases between the germline ends. The germline gives CDR1 PRHDT, CDR2 FYEKMQ (reference sequence). The CDR3 consists of 15 residues.

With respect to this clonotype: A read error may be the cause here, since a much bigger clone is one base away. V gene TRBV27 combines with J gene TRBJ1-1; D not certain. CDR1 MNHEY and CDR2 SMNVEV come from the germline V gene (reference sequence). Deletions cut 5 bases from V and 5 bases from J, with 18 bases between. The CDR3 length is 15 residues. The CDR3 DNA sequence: TGTGCCAGCAGTCGTTCTTGGGAAGTGAGGACTGAAGCTTTCTTT. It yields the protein CASSRSWEVRTEAFF.

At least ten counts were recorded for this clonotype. This chain's CDR3 is CASSFSSDSPLHF. Written as DNA, the CDR3 is TGTGCCAGCAGCTTCTCCTCGGATTCACCCCTCCACTTT. The chain links TRBV7-9 to TRBJ1-6; D is ambiguous. There are 13 residues in the CDR3. With 3 bases removed from V and 8 bases from J, the gap between germline ends came to 8 bases. Germline CDR1 SEHNR, CDR2 FQNEAQ (reference sequence).

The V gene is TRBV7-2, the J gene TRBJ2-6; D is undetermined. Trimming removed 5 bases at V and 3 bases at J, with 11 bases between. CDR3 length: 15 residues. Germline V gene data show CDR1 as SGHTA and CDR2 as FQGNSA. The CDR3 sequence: CASSLLSHGANVLTF. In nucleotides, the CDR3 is TGTGCCAGCAGCCTTCTGTCCCATGGGGCCAACGTCCTGACTTTC.

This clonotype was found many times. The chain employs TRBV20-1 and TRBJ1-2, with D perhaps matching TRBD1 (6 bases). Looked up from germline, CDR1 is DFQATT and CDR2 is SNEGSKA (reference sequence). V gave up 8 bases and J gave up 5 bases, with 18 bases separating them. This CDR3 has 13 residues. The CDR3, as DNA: TGCAGTAAAGAGGACAGATTCAATTATGGCTACACCTTC. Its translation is CSKEDRFNYGYTF.

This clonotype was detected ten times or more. Here the CDR3 reads CASREWAGEGYTF. Written as DNA, the CDR3 is TGTGCCAGCAGAGAATGGGCAGGGGAAGGCTACACCTTC. The J gene is TRBJ1-2, the V gene TRBV2; D is possibly TRBD1 (6 bases). The CDR3 runs to 13 residues. The V gene's germline CDR1 is SNHLY and CDR2 FYNNEI. Trimming removed 6 bases at V and 8 bases at J, with 16 bases between.

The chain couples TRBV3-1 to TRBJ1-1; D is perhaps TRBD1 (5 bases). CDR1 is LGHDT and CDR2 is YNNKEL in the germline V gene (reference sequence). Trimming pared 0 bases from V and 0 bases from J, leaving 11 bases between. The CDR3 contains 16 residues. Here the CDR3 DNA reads TGTGCCAGCAGCCAAGATCTGGGGCAGATGAACACTGAAGCTTTCTTT. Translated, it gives CASSQDLGQMNTEAFF.

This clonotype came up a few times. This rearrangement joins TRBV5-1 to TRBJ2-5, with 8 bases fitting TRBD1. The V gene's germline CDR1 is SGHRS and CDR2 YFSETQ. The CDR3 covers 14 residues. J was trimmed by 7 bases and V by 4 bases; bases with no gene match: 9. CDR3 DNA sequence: TGCGCCAGCAGCGCCACGGGACAGGATGGGACCCAGTACTTC. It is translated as CASSATGQDGTQYF.

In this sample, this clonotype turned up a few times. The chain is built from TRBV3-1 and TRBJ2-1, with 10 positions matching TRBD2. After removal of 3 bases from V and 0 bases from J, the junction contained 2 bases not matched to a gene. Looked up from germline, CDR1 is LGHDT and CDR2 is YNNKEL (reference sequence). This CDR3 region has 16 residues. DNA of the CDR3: TGTGCCAGCAGCCACCCTAGCGGGAGCTCCTACAATGAGCAGTTCTTC. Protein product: CASSHPSGSSYNEQFF.

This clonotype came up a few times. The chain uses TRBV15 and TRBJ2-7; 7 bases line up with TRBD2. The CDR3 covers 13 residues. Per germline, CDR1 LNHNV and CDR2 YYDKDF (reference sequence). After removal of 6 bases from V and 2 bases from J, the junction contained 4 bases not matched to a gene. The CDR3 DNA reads TGTGCCACCAGGGGAAGCGGGACCTACGAGCAGTACTTC. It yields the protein CATRGSGTYEQYF.

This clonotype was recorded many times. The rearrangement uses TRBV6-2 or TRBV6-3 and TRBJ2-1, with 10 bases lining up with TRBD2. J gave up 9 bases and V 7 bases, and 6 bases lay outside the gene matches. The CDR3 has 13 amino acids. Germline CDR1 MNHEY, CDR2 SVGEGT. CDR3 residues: CASKRSGRGEQFF. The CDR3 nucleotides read TGTGCCAGCAAGCGGAGCGGGAGGGGTGAGCAGTTCTTC.

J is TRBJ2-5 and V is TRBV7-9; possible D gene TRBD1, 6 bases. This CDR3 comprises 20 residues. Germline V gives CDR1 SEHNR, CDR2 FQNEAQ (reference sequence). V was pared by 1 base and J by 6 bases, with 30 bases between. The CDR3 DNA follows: TGTGCCAGCAGCTTAGTAGGACAGTTTCTTGGACTGACGGGGCGGCAGACCCAGTACTTC. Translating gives CASSLVGQFLGLTGRQTQYF.

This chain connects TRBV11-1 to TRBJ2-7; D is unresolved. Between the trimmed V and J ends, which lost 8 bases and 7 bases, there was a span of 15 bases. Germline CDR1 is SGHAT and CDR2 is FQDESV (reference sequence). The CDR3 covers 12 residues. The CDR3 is CASGRPYNEQYF. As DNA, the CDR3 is TGTGCCAGCGGGCGGCCCTACAATGAGCAGTACTTC. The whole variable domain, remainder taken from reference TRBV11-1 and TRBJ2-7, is EAEVAQSPRYKITEKSQAVAFWCDPISGHATLYWYRQILGQGPELLVQFQDESVVDDSQLPKDRFSAERLKGVDSTLKIQPAELGDSAMYLCASGRPYNEQYFGPGTRLTVT.

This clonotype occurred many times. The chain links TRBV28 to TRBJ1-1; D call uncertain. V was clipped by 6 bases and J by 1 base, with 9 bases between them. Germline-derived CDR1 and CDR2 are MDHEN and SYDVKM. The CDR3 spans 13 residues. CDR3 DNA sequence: TGTGCCAGCAGACCCTACGGGAACACTGAAGCTTTCTTT. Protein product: CASRPYGNTEAFF.

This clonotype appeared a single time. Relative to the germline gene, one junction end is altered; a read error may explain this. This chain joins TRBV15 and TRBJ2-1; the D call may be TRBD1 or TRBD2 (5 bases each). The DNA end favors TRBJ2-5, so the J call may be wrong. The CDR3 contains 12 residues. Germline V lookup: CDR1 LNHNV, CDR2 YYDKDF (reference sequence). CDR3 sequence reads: CATGRGVETQYF. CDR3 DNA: TGTGCCACCGGCAGAGGGGTGGAGACCCAGTACTTC.

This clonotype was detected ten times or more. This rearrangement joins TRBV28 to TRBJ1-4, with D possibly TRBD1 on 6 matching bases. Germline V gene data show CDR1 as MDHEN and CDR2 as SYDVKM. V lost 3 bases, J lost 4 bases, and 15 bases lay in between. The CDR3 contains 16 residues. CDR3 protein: CASSLTGVGSNEKLFF. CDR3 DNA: TGTGCCAGCAGTTTGACAGGAGTCGGGAGTAATGAAAAACTGTTTTTT.

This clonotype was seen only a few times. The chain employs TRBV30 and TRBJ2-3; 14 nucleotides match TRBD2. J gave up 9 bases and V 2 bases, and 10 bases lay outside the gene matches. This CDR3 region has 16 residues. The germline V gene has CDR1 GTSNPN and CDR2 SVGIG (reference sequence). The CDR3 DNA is TGTGCCTGGAGTCCTCTGGGACTAGCGGGAGAGGGGACGCAGTATTTT. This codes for CAWSPLGLAGEGTQYF.

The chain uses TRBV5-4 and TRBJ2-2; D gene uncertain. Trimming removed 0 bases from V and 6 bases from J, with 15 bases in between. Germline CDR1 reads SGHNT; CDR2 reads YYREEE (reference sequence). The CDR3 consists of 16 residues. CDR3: CASSLDSLVRSGELFF. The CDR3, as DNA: TGTGCCAGCAGCTTGGACTCCTTAGTGAGATCCGGGGAGCTGTTTTTT.